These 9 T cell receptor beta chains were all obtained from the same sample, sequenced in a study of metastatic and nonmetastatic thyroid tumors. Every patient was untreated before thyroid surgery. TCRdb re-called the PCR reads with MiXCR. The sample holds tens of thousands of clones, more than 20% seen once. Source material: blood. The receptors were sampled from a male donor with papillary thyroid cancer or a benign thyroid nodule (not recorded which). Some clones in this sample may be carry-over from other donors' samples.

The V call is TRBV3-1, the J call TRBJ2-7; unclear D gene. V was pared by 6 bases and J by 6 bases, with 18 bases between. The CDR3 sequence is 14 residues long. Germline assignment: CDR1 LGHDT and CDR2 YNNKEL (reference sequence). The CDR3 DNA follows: TGTGCCAGCAGGCCACTTGACCCCAGAAGCGAGCAGTACTTC. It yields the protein CASRPLDPRSEQYF.

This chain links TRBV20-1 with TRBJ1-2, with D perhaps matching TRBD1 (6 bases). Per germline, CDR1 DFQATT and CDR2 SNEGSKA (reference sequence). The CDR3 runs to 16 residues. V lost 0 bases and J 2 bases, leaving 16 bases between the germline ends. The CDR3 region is CSARDPSGQSNYGYTF. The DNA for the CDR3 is TGCAGTGCTAGAGATCCTTCAGGACAGTCAAACTATGGCTACACCTTC.

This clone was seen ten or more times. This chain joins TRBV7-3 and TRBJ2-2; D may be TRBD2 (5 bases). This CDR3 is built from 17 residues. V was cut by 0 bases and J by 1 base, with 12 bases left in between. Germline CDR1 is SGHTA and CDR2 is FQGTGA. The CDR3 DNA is TGTGCCAGCAGCTTAACCCCCCCTAGCAGGAACACCGGGGAGCTGTTTTTT. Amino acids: CASSLTPPSRNTGELFF.

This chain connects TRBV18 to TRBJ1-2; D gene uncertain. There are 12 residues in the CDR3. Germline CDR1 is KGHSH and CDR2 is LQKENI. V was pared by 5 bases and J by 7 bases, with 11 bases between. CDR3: CASSSGTAGYTF. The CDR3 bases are TGTGCCAGCTCATCAGGAACGGCTGGCTACACCTTC.

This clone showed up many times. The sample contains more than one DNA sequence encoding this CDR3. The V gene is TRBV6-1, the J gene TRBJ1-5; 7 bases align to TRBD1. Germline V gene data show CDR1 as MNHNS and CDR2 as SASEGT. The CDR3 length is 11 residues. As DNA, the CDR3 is TGTGTGACAGGGCCCCATCAGCCCCAGCATTTT. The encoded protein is CVTGPHQPQHF.

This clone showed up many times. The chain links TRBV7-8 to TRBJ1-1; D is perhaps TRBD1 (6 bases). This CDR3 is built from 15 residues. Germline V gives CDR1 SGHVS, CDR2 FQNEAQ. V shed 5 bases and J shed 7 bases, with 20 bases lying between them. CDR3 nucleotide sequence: TGTGCCAGCAGCCCCCTCGCGGGGGGGCGGGATGAAGCTTTCTTT. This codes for CASSPLAGGRDEAFF.

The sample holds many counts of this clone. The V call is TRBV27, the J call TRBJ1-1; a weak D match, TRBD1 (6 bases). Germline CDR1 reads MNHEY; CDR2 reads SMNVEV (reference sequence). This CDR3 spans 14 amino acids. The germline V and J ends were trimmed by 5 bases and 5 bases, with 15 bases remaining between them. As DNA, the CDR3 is TGTGCCAGCAGTACACAGGGTTTAGATACTGAAGCTTTCTTT. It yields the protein CASSTQGLDTEAFF.

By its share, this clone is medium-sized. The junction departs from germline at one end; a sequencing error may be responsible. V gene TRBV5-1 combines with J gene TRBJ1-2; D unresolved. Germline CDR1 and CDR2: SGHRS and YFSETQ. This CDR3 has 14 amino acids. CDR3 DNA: TGCGCCAGCAGCCCAGGTCCAGGCAATTATGGGCAGCTCTTC. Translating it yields CASSPGPGNYGQLF.

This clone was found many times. CDR3 residues: CASHRAPYGYTF. DNA of the CDR3: TGTGCCAGCCACAGGGCCCCCTATGGCTACACCTTC. This chain connects TRBV9 to TRBJ1-2; D might be TRBD1 (6 bases). V was shortened by 7 bases and J by 4 bases, with 11 bases between the two germline ends. The germline CDR1 and CDR2 sequences are SGDLS and YYNGEE. CDR3 length: 12 amino acids.